One and the same sample provided the 30 T cell receptor beta chains below, sequenced in a study of spatial heterogeneity in lung cancer. As for time point: sample taken at primary tumor resection. Whole RNA from tumor, nontumor lung or frozen PBMC was sequenced unsorted. Using its own MiXCR run on the 5' RACE reads, TCRdb lists one record per CDR3 protein. The table includes approximately 39,000 distinct CDR3 sequences, 5.8% detected once. The sequences come from PBMCs, collected at surgery. These receptors were collected from a male donor with early-stage non-small cell lung cancer.

This clonotype was seen at least ten times. The chain joins TRBV18 to TRBJ1-2, with TRBD1 identical over 7 bases. The germline gives CDR1 KGHSH, CDR2 LQKENI. CDR3 length: 16 amino acids. Trimming at V came to 3 bases and at J to 1 base, leaving 8 bases not matched to a gene. The CDR3 region is CASSPRGTEFNYGYTF. In DNA, the CDR3 is TGTGCCAGCTCACCTCGCGGGACAGAATTTAACTATGGCTACACCTTC.

This clonotype has at least ten counts. This chain connects TRBV12-3 or TRBV12-4 to TRBJ1-4; D perhaps matches TRBD1 (5 bases). The CDR3 covers 16 residues. Trimming left V 1 base short and J 7 bases short, with 16 bases between. The CDR3 nucleotides are TGTGCCAGCAGTTTAGAGACAACCGCCCAGGGTGAAAAACTGTTTTTT. Its translation: CASSLETTAQGEKLFF.

This clonotype was picked up a small number of times. The CDR3, as DNA: TGTGCCAGCAGTGAAGGGCCTCCGAGGGACGAGCAGTACTTC. Its protein is CASSEGPPRDEQYF. The chain recombines TRBV25-1 with TRBJ2-7; D possibly corresponds to TRBD2 (5 bases). V gave up 2 bases and J gave up 5 bases, with 13 bases separating them. The CDR3 sequence is 14 residues long. Per the germline V gene, CDR1 is MGHDK and CDR2 is SYGVNS.

This clonotype was seen at least ten times. The J gene is TRBJ2-3, the V gene TRBV11-2; 7 bases align to TRBD1. Looked up from germline, CDR1 is SGHAT and CDR2 is FQNNGV. V was clipped by 4 bases and J by 5 bases; unmatched bases: 6. This CDR3 comprises 14 residues. CDR3 in DNA: TGTGCCAGCAGCTCCCGGGACAGACAAGATACGCAGTATTTT. Protein product: CASSSRDRQDTQYF.

There are many counts of this clonotype. The chain combines TRBV6-1 with TRBJ1-1, with unresolved D. The length of the CDR3 is 14 residues. Germline CDR1 and CDR2: MNHNS and SASEGT. V lost 2 bases, J lost 1 base, and 8 bases lay in between. CDR3 sequence: CASSEHQANTEAFF. The CDR3 DNA is TGTGCCAGCAGTGAACATCAAGCGAACACTGAAGCTTTCTTT.

This clonotype has a count of ten or more. The genes are TRBV18 and TRBJ2-7; 13 bases are a match to TRBD2. Germline CDR1 KGHSH, CDR2 LQKENI. This CDR3 has 16 amino acids. With 1 base clipped from V and 5 bases from J, the junction kept 5 bases outside the gene matches. The CDR3 spells CASSPRTSGGANEQYF. The CDR3 bases are TGTGCCAGCTCACCACGGACTAGCGGGGGTGCCAACGAGCAGTACTTC. Drawing the rest from reference TRBV18 and TRBJ2-7, the complete variable domain is NAGVMQNPRHLVRRRGQEARLRCSPMKGHSHVYWYRQLPEEGLKFMVYLQKENIIDESGMPKERFSAEFPKEGPSILRIQQVVRGDSAAYFCASSPRTSGGANEQYFGPGTRLTVT.

This clonotype was seen only a few times. V is TRBV19 and J is TRBJ2-2, with D perhaps matching TRBD2 (6 bases). Trimming took 8 bases from V and 2 from J, leaving 12 bases between them. The germline V gene has CDR1 LNHDA and CDR2 SQIVND (reference sequence). The CDR3 has 14 residues. CDR3 in amino acids: CASAPGLNTGELFF. The DNA of the CDR3 is TGTGCCAGTGCACCGGGACTCAACACCGGGGAGCTGTTTTTT. Drawing the rest from reference TRBV19 and TRBJ2-2, the complete variable domain is DGGITQSPKYLFRKEGQNVTLSCEQNLNHDAMYWYRQDPGQGLRLIYYSQIVNDFQKGDIAEGYSVSREKKESFPLTVTSAQKNPTAFYLCASAPGLNTGELFFGEGSRLTVL.

This clonotype was seen a handful of times. The rearrangement uses TRBV3-1 and TRBJ2-1, with 8 nucleotides matching TRBD2. The CDR3 totals 15 residues. After removal of 0 bases from V and 4 bases from J, the junction contained 2 bases not matched to a gene. Germline lookup yields CDR1 LGHDT and CDR2 YNNKEL (reference sequence). As DNA, the CDR3 is TGTGCCAGCAGCCAAGATAGCGGGGTTTACAATGAGCAGTTCTTC. Its translation: CASSQDSGVYNEQFF.

This clonotype appeared many times. V gene TRBV30 combines with J gene TRBJ2-5; D is uncertain. Germline CDR1 is GTSNPN and CDR2 is SVGIG (reference sequence). This CDR3 comprises 12 residues. The ends were cut back, 0 bases at V and 6 bases at J, with 8 bases in the middle. The CDR3 region is CAWSVFVQTQYF. The CDR3 DNA follows: TGTGCCTGGAGTGTATTTGTTCAGACCCAGTACTTC.

In its sample, this clonotype was seen many times. The V gene is TRBV7-9, the J gene TRBJ2-3; D call uncertain. V lost 4 bases to trimming and J lost 4 bases, with 9 bases between them. Germline-derived CDR1 and CDR2 are SEHNR and FQNEAQ (reference sequence). CDR3 size: 13 residues. The CDR3 coding sequence is TGTGCCAGCAGCTCGTCTCTTTCAGATACGCAGTATTTT. Translation gives CASSSSLSDTQYF.

This clonotype was observed many times. The chain couples TRBV20-1 to TRBJ2-2; 9 bases are a match to TRBD2. V shed 5 bases and J 6 bases; nucleotides not matched to a gene: 7. The germline V gene has CDR1 DFQATT and CDR2 SNEGSKA (reference sequence). The CDR3 has 14 amino acids. CDR3 nucleotide sequence: TGCAGTGCTGTTAGCGGGGGAAATTCCGGGGAGCTGTTTTTT. It encodes CSAVSGGNSGELFF.

This clonotype appeared many times. This chain uses TRBV27 with TRBJ2-5; D gene unclear. This CDR3 has 17 amino acids. Germline CDR1 MNHEY, CDR2 SMNVEV (reference sequence). The germline V and J ends were trimmed by 8 bases and 0 bases, with 22 bases remaining between them. In DNA, the CDR3 is TGTGCCAGCCATTATCCCCCTTCACGGCTAGACCAAGAGACCCAGTACTTC. Its translation is CASHYPPSRLDQETQYF.

This clonotype showed up many times. The chain uses TRBV28 and TRBJ1-5, with D perhaps matching TRBD1 (5 bases). Germline V CDR1 and CDR2: MDHEN, SYDVKM. CDR3 size: 16 residues. Trimming removed 4 bases at V and 2 bases at J, with 15 bases between. CDR3: CASSWSTGVGNQPQHF. The CDR3 bases are TGTGCCAGCAGTTGGAGTACAGGTGTCGGCAATCAGCCCCAGCATTTT.

This clonotype was picked up a small number of times. V gene TRBV2 combines with J gene TRBJ2-3, with TRBD2 matching 7 bases. CDR1 is SNHLY and CDR2 is FYNNEI in the germline V gene. CDR3 length: 15 residues. V shed 0 bases and J 2 bases; nucleotides not matched to a gene: 2. The CDR3 is CASSEAGGITDTQYF. Here the CDR3 DNA reads TGTGCCAGCAGTGAAGCGGGGGGGATCACAGATACGCAGTATTTT.

The chain carries TRBV6-1 and TRBJ1-5, with D perhaps matching TRBD1 (6 bases). The CDR3 consists of 17 residues. V was clipped by 2 bases and J by 1 base, with 15 bases between them. CDR1 and CDR2 (germline): MNHNS, SASEGT. The CDR3 DNA follows: TGTGCCAGCAGTGAACACCCCGTGCAGGGGAGCAATCAGCCCCAGCATTTT. It translates to CASSEHPVQGSNQPQHF.

This clonotype was seen many times. This chain links TRBV24-1 with TRBJ2-7; tentatively, D is TRBD2 (7 bases). Trimming shortened V by 9 bases and J by 4 bases, and 15 bases separated the two germline ends. CDR1 is KGHDR and CDR2 is SFDVKD in the germline V gene. The CDR3 has 13 residues. The CDR3 DNA sequence: TGTGCCACCCCCGGGGGGCTCCGGTACGAGCAGTACTTC. This translates into CATPGGLRYEQYF.

This clonotype was seen more than once but under ten times. The gene calls are TRBV30 and TRBJ1-1; weak D call: TRBD1 (5 bases). Trimming removed 1 base from V and 0 bases from J, with 12 bases in between. Germline V lookup: CDR1 GTSNPN, CDR2 SVGIG (reference sequence). CDR3 length: 15 residues. The CDR3 region has the DNA TGTGCCTGGAGTGATGGACAAATTATGAACACTGAAGCTTTCTTT. This encodes CAWSDGQIMNTEAFF.

This clonotype was recorded at least ten times. This chain links TRBV24-1 with TRBJ1-1, with D uncertain. Germline V gene data show CDR1 as KGHDR and CDR2 as SFDVKD. This CDR3 region has 14 residues. The ends were cut back, 9 bases at V and 2 bases at J, with 15 bases in the middle. The CDR3 loop reads CATEGGHKNTEAFF. The CDR3 nucleotides are TGTGCCACCGAGGGTGGGCATAAAAACACTGAAGCTTTCTTT.

This clonotype was detected many times. The gene calls are TRBV7-3 and TRBJ2-1; 12 bases are shared with TRBD2. The germline V gene encodes CDR1 SGHTA and CDR2 FQGTGA. This CDR3 has 15 residues. J was trimmed by 6 bases and V by 4 bases; bases with no gene match: 4. CDR3 loop: CASSSSGGAVNEQFF. The CDR3 nucleotides read TGTGCCAGCAGCTCTAGCGGGGGGGCAGTCAATGAGCAGTTCTTC.

This clonotype was seen repeatedly, ten times or more. The chain is built from TRBV5-1 and TRBJ2-2; 8 bases map to TRBD1. The CDR3 is 15 residues long. Unmatched junction bases numbered 3, after V lost 3 bases and J lost 2 bases. The germline V gene has CDR1 SGHRS and CDR2 YFSETQ. The DNA for the CDR3 is TGCGCCAGCAGCTCGACAGGGGTTAACACCGGGGAGCTGTTTTTT. Translating gives CASSSTGVNTGELFF.

This clonotype was observed at least ten times. The chain has TRBV28 and TRBJ1-2; 7 bases are a match to TRBD1. This CDR3 comprises 14 residues. V gave up 5 bases and J gave up 7 bases; unmatched junction bases: 10. Germline V CDR1 and CDR2: MDHEN, SYDVKM. The CDR3 loop is CASSPPSDRAGYTF. CDR3 bases: TGTGCCAGCAGTCCCCCCTCCGACAGGGCTGGCTACACCTTC.

This clonotype was seen ten or more times. The chain is built from TRBV5-1 and TRBJ1-4; D is ambiguous. CDR3 size: 14 residues. From germline, CDR1 is SGHRS and CDR2 YFSETQ. Trimming pared 2 bases from V and 2 bases from J, leaving 7 bases between. CDR3 in amino acids: CASSFMHTNEKLFF. The CDR3, as DNA: TGCGCCAGCAGCTTCATGCATACTAATGAAAAACTGTTTTTT.

This clonotype was seen ten or more times. The chain joins TRBV5-1 to TRBJ1-1; D remains ambiguous. CDR3 length: 13 residues. V was trimmed by 1 base and J by 0 bases, leaving 4 bases between them. In germline, CDR1 is SGHRS, CDR2 YFSETQ. CDR3 nucleotides: TGCGCCAGCAGCTTGAAGGTGAACACTGAAGCTTTCTTT. This translates into CASSLKVNTEAFF.

V and J are TRBV6-2 or TRBV6-3 and TRBJ2-5, with a possible D match to TRBD1 (5 bases). The CDR3 has 19 amino acids. The germline V and J ends were trimmed by 1 base and 1 base, with 22 bases remaining between them. Germline CDR1 is MNHEY and CDR2 is SVGEGT. DNA of the CDR3: TGTGCCAGCAGTTACTATTCGCGGAGCAGGGCAGACCTCCAAGAGACCCAGTACTTC. Protein: CASSYYSRSRADLQETQYF.

This clonotype was seen only a few times. This chain uses TRBV20-1 with TRBJ1-5; TRBD1 is a possible D gene (5 bases). CDR1 is DFQATT and CDR2 is SNEGSKA in the germline V gene (reference sequence). V was pared by 7 bases and J by 9 bases, with 16 bases between. The CDR3 has 12 residues. The CDR3 reads CSVHGGGGPQHF. DNA for the CDR3: TGCAGTGTCCACGGGGGGGGGGGGCCCCAGCATTTT.

This clonotype has ten or more counts. The rearrangement uses TRBV7-8 and TRBJ2-1; D call uncertain. The CDR3 totals 15 residues. Germline loops: CDR1 SGHVS, CDR2 FQNEAQ. V was trimmed by 4 bases and J by 0 bases, leaving 10 bases between them. CDR3 sequence: CASSWKGLSYNEQFF. CDR3 coding DNA: TGTGCCAGCAGCTGGAAGGGCCTCTCCTACAATGAGCAGTTCTTC.

This clonotype was recorded a few times. This chain's CDR3 is CASSYGTGNQPQHF. CDR3 nucleotide sequence: TGTGCCAGCAGTTATGGGACAGGCAATCAGCCCCAGCATTTT. V and J are TRBV6-1 and TRBJ1-5; the match to TRBD1 covers 7 bases. CDR1 and CDR2 from the germline V gene are MNHNS and SASEGT. Losses at the gene ends were 5 bases for V and 2 bases for J; bases not matched to a gene: 3. The CDR3 length is 14 residues.

The CDR3 DNA reads as TGTGCCAGCAGCTTAACCCCCAGGGGAGGAGAGACCCAGTACTTC. Its protein product is CASSLTPRGGETQYF. The gene calls are TRBV13 and TRBJ2-5; either TRBD1 or TRBD2 may fit D (6 bases each). Germline values: CDR1 PRHDT, CDR2 FYEKMQ (reference sequence). The CDR3 spans 15 residues. The V and J ends lost 2 bases and 4 bases respectively, with 14 bases between them.

The rearrangement links TRBV7-9 to TRBJ2-3; D possibly corresponds to TRBD1 (5 bases). Germline V gene lookup returns CDR1 SEHNR and CDR2 FQNEAQ (reference sequence). The CDR3 totals 15 residues. The V and J ends lost 5 bases and 0 bases respectively, with 12 bases between them. Here the CDR3 DNA reads TGTGCCAGCAGCATCACAGGATTGAGCACAGATACGCAGTATTTT. Translating it yields CASSITGLSTDTQYF.

This clonotype was detected only a few times. The chain employs TRBV7-2 and TRBJ2-5; no firm D call. Germline CDR1 is SGHTA and CDR2 is FQGNSA. CDR3 size: 14 residues. Trimming pared 1 base from V and 5 bases from J, leaving 11 bases between. The DNA of the CDR3 is TGTGCCAGCAGCTTAGATGGTGGCTCGGAGACCCAGTACTTC. It yields the protein CASSLDGGSETQYF.